Given below is one T cell receptor beta chain in context. The sample originates from a study of blood T cell repertoires in COVID-19. Study-wide context: Some COVID-19 samples were acute and others convalescent; all came from the United States, Italy and Spain. PBMCs, B-cell-depleted T cells, or T cells were the source of the cDNA or gDNA that made up the material.

Original handling: For nucleated cells, counts were estimated from reference gene primer amplification. TCRdb's table, derived via immunoSEQ multiplex PCR, lists solely in-frame clones and lacks some. D and trimming were read from the DNA, whereas the V and J calls and clone size are those reported in that table. The table lists tens of thousands of clones, around three quarters of them singletons. The CDR3 sequence is 16 residues long. Per the germline V gene, CDR1 is SEHNR and CDR2 is FQNEAQ (reference sequence). V was pared by 5 bases and J by 5 bases, with 11 bases of the junction left unmatched.

This sequence originates from a human donor in a cohort sampled during active COVID-19. Sequencing was carried out using peripheral blood. V usage is TRBV7-9 and J usage is TRBJ2-2; 7 bases fit TRBD2. The DNA of the CDR3 is TGTGCCAGCAGCCCCCCTAGCGGTAGCCCTACCGGGGAGCTGTTTTTT. Translating it yields CASSPPSGSPTGELFF. Together with reference TRBV7-9 and TRBJ2-2, the CDR3 gives the full variable domain: DTGVSQNPRHKITKRGQNVTFRCDPISEHNRLYWYRQTLGQGPEFLTYFQNEAQLEKSRLLSDRFSAERPKGSFSTLEIQRTEQGDSAMYLCASSPPSGSPTGELFFGEGSRLTVL.